This T cell receptor (beta chain) was documented in a study of identifying expanded T cells in peripheral blood. Study-level points and caveats: Around 1.2 clones differed between technical replicates, versus approximately 17 and 20 over time. Variance in clone template counts between roughly two-week samples significantly increased with total template count across all healthy donors.

Healthy donors had no documented immune events, such as infections, while sampled. Concerning this clone itself: Its antigen remains unknown.

Generated by immunoSEQ multiplex PCR, the TCRdb table keeps only in-frame clones and is missing some. The table lists tens of thousands of clones, 89% of them singletons. The specimen sequenced was blood. This receptor was obtained from a person between 18 and 75 years old in good health.

This CDR3 reads CASSLEGGRAYNEQFF. The CDR3 nucleotides read TGTGCCAGCAGCTTGGAAGGCGGGAGGGCCTACAATGAGCAGTTCTTC. The chain joins TRBV5-4 to TRBJ2-1, with 9 positions matching TRBD2. This CDR3 has 16 amino acids. V dropped 0 bases and J dropped 2; count of bases not matched to a gene: 3. Germline V gene lookup returns CDR1 SGHNT and CDR2 YYREEE (reference sequence).